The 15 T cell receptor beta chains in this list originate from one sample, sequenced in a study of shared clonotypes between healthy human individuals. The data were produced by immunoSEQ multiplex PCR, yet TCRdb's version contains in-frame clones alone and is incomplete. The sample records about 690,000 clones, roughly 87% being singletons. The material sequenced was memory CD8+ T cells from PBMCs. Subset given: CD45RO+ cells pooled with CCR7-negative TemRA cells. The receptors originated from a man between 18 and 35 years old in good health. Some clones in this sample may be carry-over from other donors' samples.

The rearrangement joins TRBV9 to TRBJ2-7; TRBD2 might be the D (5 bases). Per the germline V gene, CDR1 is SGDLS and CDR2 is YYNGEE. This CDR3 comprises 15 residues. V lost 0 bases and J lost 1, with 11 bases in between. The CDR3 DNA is TGTGCCAGCAGCGTAGAAGTGGGGAGATCCTACGAGCAGTACTTC. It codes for CASSVEVGRSYEQYF.

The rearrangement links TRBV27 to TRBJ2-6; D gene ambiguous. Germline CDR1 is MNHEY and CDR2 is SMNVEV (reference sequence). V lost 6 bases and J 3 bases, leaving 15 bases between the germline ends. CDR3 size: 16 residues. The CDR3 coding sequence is TGTGCCAGCAGCCCCGCTTACCCTGTTGGGGCCAACGTCCTGACTTTC. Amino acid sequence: CASSPAYPVGANVLTF. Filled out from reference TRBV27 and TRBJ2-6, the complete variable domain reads EAQVTQNPRYLITVTGKKLTVTCSQNMNHEYMSWYRQDPGLGLRQIYYSMNVEVTDKGDVPEGYKVSRKEKRNFPLILESPSPNQTSLYFCASSPAYPVGANVLTFGAGSRLTVL.

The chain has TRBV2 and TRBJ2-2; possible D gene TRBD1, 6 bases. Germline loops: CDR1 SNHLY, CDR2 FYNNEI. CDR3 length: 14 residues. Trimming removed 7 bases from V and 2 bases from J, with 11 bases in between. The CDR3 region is CASKGQPNTGELFF. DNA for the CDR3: TGTGCCAGCAAGGGACAACCTAACACCGGGGAGCTGTTTTTT.

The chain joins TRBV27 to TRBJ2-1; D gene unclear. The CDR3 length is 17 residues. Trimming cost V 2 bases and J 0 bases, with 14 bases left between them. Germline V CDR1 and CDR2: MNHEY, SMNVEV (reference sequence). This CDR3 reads CASSLILRDSSYNEQFF. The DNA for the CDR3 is TGTGCCAGCAGTTTAATCTTAAGGGATAGCTCCTACAATGAGCAGTTCTTC.

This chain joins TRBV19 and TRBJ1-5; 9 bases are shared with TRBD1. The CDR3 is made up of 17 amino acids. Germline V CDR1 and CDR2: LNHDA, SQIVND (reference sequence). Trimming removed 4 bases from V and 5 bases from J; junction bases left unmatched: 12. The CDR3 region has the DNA TGTGCCAGTAGTACCAAGTCCGGGACAGGGCCCGATCAGCCCCAGCATTTT. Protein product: CASSTKSGTGPDQPQHF.

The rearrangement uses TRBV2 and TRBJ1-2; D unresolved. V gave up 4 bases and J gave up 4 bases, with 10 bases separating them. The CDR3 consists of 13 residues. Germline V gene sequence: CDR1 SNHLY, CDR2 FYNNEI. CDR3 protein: CASSGWAVYGYTF. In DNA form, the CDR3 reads TGTGCCAGCAGTGGGTGGGCTGTCTATGGCTACACCTTC.

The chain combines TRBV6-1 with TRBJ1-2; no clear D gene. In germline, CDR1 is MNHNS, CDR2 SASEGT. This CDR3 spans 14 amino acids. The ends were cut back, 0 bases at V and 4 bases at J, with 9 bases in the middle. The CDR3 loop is CASSEAAESYGYTF. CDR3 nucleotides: TGTGCCAGCAGTGAAGCCGCAGAATCCTATGGCTACACCTTC.

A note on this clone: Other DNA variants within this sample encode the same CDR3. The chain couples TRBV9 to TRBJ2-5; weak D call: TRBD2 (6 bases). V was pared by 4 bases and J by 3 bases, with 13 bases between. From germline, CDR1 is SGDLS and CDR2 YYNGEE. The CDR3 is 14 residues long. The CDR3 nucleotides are TGTGCCAGCAGCCTATCCGGGACTGAAGAGACCCAGTACTTC. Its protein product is CASSLSGTEETQYF. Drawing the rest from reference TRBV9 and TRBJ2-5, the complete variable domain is DSGVTQTPKHLITATGQRVTLRCSPRSGDLSVYWYQQSLDQGLQFLIQYYNGEERAKGNILERFSAQQFPDLHSELNLSSLELGDSALYFCASSLSGTEETQYFGPGTRLLVL.

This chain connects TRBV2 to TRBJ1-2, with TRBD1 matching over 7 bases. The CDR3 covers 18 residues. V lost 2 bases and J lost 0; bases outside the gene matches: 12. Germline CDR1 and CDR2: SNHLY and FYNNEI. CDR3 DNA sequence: TGTGCCAGCAGTGAAAGGGGCGACAGGGTTCTAGCTAACTATGGCTACACCTTC. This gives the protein CASSERGDRVLANYGYTF.

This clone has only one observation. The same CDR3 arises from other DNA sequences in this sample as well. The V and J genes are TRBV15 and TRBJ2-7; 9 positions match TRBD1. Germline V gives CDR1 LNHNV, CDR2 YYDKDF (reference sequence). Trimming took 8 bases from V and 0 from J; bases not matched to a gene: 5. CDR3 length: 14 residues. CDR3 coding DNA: TGTGCCACCCGCGAGACAGGGGGCTCCTACGAGCAGTACTTC. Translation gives CATRETGGSYEQYF.

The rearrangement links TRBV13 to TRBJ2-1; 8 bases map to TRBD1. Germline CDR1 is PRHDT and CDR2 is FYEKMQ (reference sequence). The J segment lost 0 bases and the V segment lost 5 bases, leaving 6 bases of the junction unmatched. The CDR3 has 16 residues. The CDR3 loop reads CASSPPDRGSYNEQFF. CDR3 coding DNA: TGTGCCAGCAGCCCCCCAGACAGGGGCTCCTACAATGAGCAGTTCTTC.

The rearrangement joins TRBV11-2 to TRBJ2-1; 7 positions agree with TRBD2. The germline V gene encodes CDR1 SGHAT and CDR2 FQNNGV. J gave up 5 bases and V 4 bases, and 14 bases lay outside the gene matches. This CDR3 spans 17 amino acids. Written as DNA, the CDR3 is TGTGCCAGCAGCTCCCGATGGAGCGGGGTGATTGACAATGAGCAGTTCTTC. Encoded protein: CASSSRWSGVIDNEQFF. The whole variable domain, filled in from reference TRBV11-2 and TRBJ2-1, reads EAGVAQSPRYKIIEKRQSVAFWCNPISGHATLYWYQQILGQGPKLLIQFQNNGVVDDSQLPKDRFSAERLKGVDSTLKIQPAKLEDSAVYLCASSSRWSGVIDNEQFFGPGTRLTVL.

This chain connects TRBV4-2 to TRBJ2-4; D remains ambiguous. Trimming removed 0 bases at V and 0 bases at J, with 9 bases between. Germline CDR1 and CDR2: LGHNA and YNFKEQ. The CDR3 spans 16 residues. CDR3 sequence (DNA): TGTGCCAGCAGCCAAGATCGGCTCCAAGCCAAAAACATTCAGTACTTC. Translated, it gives CASSQDRLQAKNIQYF.

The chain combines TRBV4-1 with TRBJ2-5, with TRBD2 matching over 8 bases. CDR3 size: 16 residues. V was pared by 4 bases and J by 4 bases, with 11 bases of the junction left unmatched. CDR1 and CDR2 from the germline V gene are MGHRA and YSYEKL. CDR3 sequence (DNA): TGCGCCAGCAGCCGGTTGTACGGGAGGGAGGCAGAGACCCAGTACTTC. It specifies CASSRLYGREAETQYF.

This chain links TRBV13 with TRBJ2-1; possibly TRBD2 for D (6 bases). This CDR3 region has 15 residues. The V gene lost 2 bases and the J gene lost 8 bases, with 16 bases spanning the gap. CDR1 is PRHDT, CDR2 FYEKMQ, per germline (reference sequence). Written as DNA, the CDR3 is TGTGCCAGCAGCTTAAGGCGGGAACTACGCGATGAGCAGTTCTTC. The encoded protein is CASSLRRELRDEQFF. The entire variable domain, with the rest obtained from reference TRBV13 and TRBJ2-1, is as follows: AAGVIQSPRHLIKEKRETATLKCYPIPRHDTVYWYQQGPGQDPQFLISFYEKMQSDKGSIPDRFSAQQFSDYHSELNMSSLELGDSALYFCASSLRRELRDEQFFGPGTRLTVL.